The entry that follows covers one T cell receptor beta chain sequence. The data originate from a study of blood T cell repertoires in COVID-19. Study in general: Italy, Spain and the United States were the sources of the convalescent and acute COVID-19 samples.

Only in-frame clones appear in the TCRdb table, and some are missing; sequencing was by immunoSEQ multiplex PCR. The sample lists over 200,000 clones; less than 90% were seen once. Trimming left V 3 bases short and J 0 bases short, with 11 bases between. Germline V gives CDR1 MNHNY, CDR2 SVGAGI (reference sequence). The length of the CDR3 is 16 residues. This receptor was taken from a man in his forties or fifties with acute or convalescent COVID-19. The chain recombines TRBV6-6 with TRBJ1-4; D uncertain. The sample taken for sequencing was peripheral blood. CDR3: CASSYTNTATNEKLFF. CDR3 bases: TGTGCCAGCAGTTATACCAATACGGCAACTAATGAAAAACTGTTTTTT.